Shown below are 20 T cell receptor beta chains from a single sample sequenced in a study of T cells in Graves' hyperthyroidism and ophthalmopathy. RNA transcripts served as the template for amplifying TCR beta CDR3 regions. A set of HTBI primers served as the primers for a first-round RT-PCR of the TCR CDR3. A single record per CDR3 protein comes from TCRdb applying MiXCR to the multiplex PCR reads. The repertoire has roughly 380,000 distinct CDR3 sequences, around 15% of them found once; the top ten carry 5.3%. The source material was blood. Receptors were obtained from a woman aged 18-30 years with Graves' hyperthyroidism.

The V call is TRBV19, the J call TRBJ1-2, with TRBD1 matching 7 bases. With 7 bases clipped from V and 2 bases from J, the junction kept 4 bases outside the gene matches. Germline lookup yields CDR1 LNHDA and CDR2 SQIVND (reference sequence). The CDR3 runs to 13 residues. The chain's CDR3 is CASKAGGNYGYTF. DNA for the CDR3: TGTGCCAGTAAGGCAGGGGGAAACTATGGCTACACCTTC.

This clonotype was observed a few times. This rearrangement joins TRBV27 to TRBJ1-2, with D maybe TRBD1 (5 bases). CDR1 and CDR2 (germline): MNHEY, SMNVEV (reference sequence). V dropped 6 bases and J dropped 1 base, with 6 bases sitting between them. This CDR3 spans 12 amino acids. CDR3 amino acids: CASRQGNYGYTF. The CDR3, as DNA: TGTGCCAGCAGGCAGGGTAACTATGGCTACACCTTC.

This clonotype occurred a few times. This rearrangement joins TRBV20-1 to TRBJ1-1; 7 bases line up with TRBD1. The V segment lost 6 bases and the J segment 1 base; nucleotides outside the gene matches: 5. This CDR3 has 13 amino acids. The germline V gene has CDR1 DFQATT and CDR2 SNEGSKA (reference sequence). The CDR3 protein is CSAAGQWNTEAFF. Written as DNA, the CDR3 is TGCAGTGCCGCGGGACAGTGGAACACTGAAGCTTTCTTT.

The chain has TRBV5-5 and TRBJ1-6, with TRBD1 matching over 7 bases. The J segment lost 5 bases and the V segment lost 3 bases, leaving 5 bases of the junction unmatched. Germline loops: CDR1 SGHKS, CDR2 YYEKEE (reference sequence). This CDR3 comprises 15 residues. CDR3 in amino acids: CASSSMGTDNSPLHF. Written as DNA, the CDR3 is TGTGCCAGCAGCTCGATGGGGACAGATAATTCACCCCTCCACTTT.

This clonotype occurred a few times. This chain links TRBV6-5 with TRBJ1-2, with a weak D call TRBD1 (5 bases). The CDR3 totals 12 residues. Germline V gene lookup returns CDR1 MNHEY and CDR2 SVGAGI. V lost 2 bases to trimming and J lost 7 bases, with 8 bases between them. The CDR3 DNA reads as TGTGCCAGCAGTTACGTTAGGGGTGGCTACACCTTC. This gives the protein CASSYVRGGYTF.

This clonotype was counted only a few times. The chain combines TRBV20-1 with TRBJ1-5; D call uncertain. The germline V and J ends were trimmed by 6 bases and 0 bases, with 15 bases remaining between them. The CDR3 has 15 amino acids. Per the germline V gene, CDR1 is DFQATT and CDR2 is SNEGSKA (reference sequence). The chain's CDR3 is CSAREALPSNQPQHF. DNA for the CDR3: TGCAGTGCCCGAGAGGCGCTGCCTAGCAATCAGCCCCAGCATTTT.

The V gene is TRBV4-3, the J gene TRBJ2-1, with 10 bases matching TRBD2. Germline values: CDR1 LGHNA, CDR2 YSLEER. The CDR3 has 17 residues. V gave up 0 bases and J gave up 8 bases; unmatched junction bases: 10. DNA for the CDR3: TGCGCCAGCAGCCAAGACAGGGCTAGCGGGAGTTTCGATGAGCAGTTCTTC. Translating gives CASSQDRASGSFDEQFF.

Many counts were recorded for this clonotype. The chain has TRBV28 and TRBJ2-3; the D gene is possibly TRBD1 (6 bases). From germline, CDR1 is MDHEN and CDR2 SYDVKM. Trimming removed 10 bases from V and 0 bases from J, with 17 bases in between. The CDR3 runs 15 residues. The CDR3 coding sequence is TGTGCCATCATCGTTACAGGGAGCAGCACAGATACGCAGTATTTT. This gives the protein CAIIVTGSSTDTQYF.

V is TRBV5-1 and J is TRBJ2-7; D gene uncertain. Trimming stripped 0 bases from V and 0 bases from J, with 10 bases between. The CDR3 is made up of 15 amino acids. Germline V gene sequence: CDR1 SGHRS, CDR2 YFSETQ. In DNA, the CDR3 is TGCGCCAGCAGCTTGGCCTTGGGAACCTCCTACGAGCAGTACTTC. It codes for CASSLALGTSYEQYF. The full variable domain, completed using reference TRBV5-1 and TRBJ2-7, is KAGVTQTPRYLIKTRGQQVTLSCSPISGHRSVSWYQQTPGQGLQFLFEYFSETQRNKGNFPGRFSGRQFSNSRSEMNVSTLELGDSALYLCASSLALGTSYEQYFGPGTRLTVT.

This clonotype was observed a few times. V and J are TRBV27 and TRBJ2-7; D assignment may be TRBD1 or TRBD2 (5 bases each). Germline-derived CDR1 and CDR2 are MNHEY and SMNVEV (reference sequence). The V end lost 6 bases, the J end lost 7 bases, and 25 bases lay between the germline ends. The CDR3 has 16 amino acids. The CDR3 DNA follows: TGTGCCAGCAGCCCATACCCGGGACCTCTGACTACGGAGCAGTACTTC. The encoded protein is CASSPYPGPLTTEQYF.

This clonotype has a handful of counts. This chain links TRBV5-5 with TRBJ2-2; a weak D match, TRBD1 (5 bases). The CDR3 consists of 14 residues. CDR1 SGHKS and CDR2 YYEKEE come from the germline V gene (reference sequence). Between the trimmed V and J ends, which lost 9 bases and 7 bases, there was a span of 19 bases. CDR3 bases: TGTGCCACCACAGGAGTGGGATTCGGCGGGGAGCTGTTTTTT. This encodes CATTGVGFGGELFF.

This clonotype was seen many times. This chain uses TRBV28 with TRBJ2-5; 7 bases agree with TRBD2. The germline V gene has CDR1 MDHEN and CDR2 SYDVKM. J gave up 4 bases and V 9 bases, and 8 bases lay outside the gene matches. This CDR3 spans 13 amino acids. The CDR3 region has the DNA TGTGCCAGTGCCCCGGGGAGGGGAGAGACCCAGTACTTC. This encodes CASAPGRGETQYF. The full variable domain, with the rest looked up from reference TRBV28 and TRBJ2-5, is DVKVTQSSRYLVKRTGEKVFLECVQDMDHENMFWYRQDPGLGLRLIYFSYDVKMKEKGDIPEGYSVSREKKERFSLILESASTNQTSMYLCASAPGRGETQYFGPGTRLLVL.

This sequence joins TRBV28 and TRBJ1-2, with D tentatively TRBD1 (6 bases). The CDR3 runs 12 residues. The germline V gene has CDR1 MDHEN and CDR2 SYDVKM. V shed 6 bases and J shed 6 bases, with 11 bases lying between them. The CDR3 DNA reads TGTGCCAGCAGCTCGACAGGTCATGGCTACACCTTC. Amino acid sequence: CASSSTGHGYTF.

This clonotype occurred a few times. This chain joins TRBV6-5 and TRBJ2-1; 10 bases agree with TRBD2. The junction had 6 bases not matched to a gene; V was cut back by 2 bases and J by 8 bases. The CDR3 is made up of 15 amino acids. Germline CDR1 and CDR2: MNHEY and SVGAGI. CDR3 protein: CASSYRASGSHEQFF. CDR3 nucleotide sequence: TGTGCCAGCAGTTACCGGGCTAGCGGGAGCCATGAGCAGTTCTTC.

This clonotype has more than one count but fewer than ten. This chain joins TRBV4-3 and TRBJ2-7; maybe TRBD1 (5 bases). Germline V CDR1 and CDR2: LGHNA, YSLEER. The CDR3 is 15 amino acids. Trimming cost V 2 bases and J 2 bases, with 13 bases left between them. In DNA form, the CDR3 reads TGCGCCAGCAGCCAACTACCCCAGGGCCCCTACGAGCAGTACTTC. This codes for CASSQLPQGPYEQYF.

This chain connects TRBV6-1 to TRBJ2-7; 8 bases match TRBD1. The CDR3 extends over 15 amino acids. With V trimmed by 5 bases and J by 2 bases, 8 bases remained unmatched. The V gene's germline CDR1 is MNHNS and CDR2 SASEGT. CDR3 DNA sequence: TGTGCCAGCAGTTATACCGGGACAGGCCCCTACGAGCAGTACTTC. Its protein is CASSYTGTGPYEQYF.

V is TRBV4-1 and J is TRBJ1-4, with a possible D match to TRBD1 (6 bases). This CDR3 region has 15 residues. V gave up 4 bases and J gave up 1 base, with 10 bases separating them. Looked up from germline, CDR1 is MGHRA and CDR2 is YSYEKL. Here the CDR3 reads CASSLEGGTNEKLFF. CDR3 nucleotides: TGCGCCAGCAGCCTCGAAGGGGGAACTAATGAAAAACTGTTTTTT.

This clonotype was picked up many times. The chain uses TRBV12-3 or TRBV12-4 and TRBJ2-2; 7 bases align to TRBD2. There are 14 residues in the CDR3. Germline trimming cut 3 bases from V and 4 bases from J; bases unmatched to any gene: 2. This CDR3 reads CASSFASGTGELFF. In DNA, the CDR3 is TGTGCCAGCAGTTTTGCTAGCGGCACCGGGGAGCTGTTTTTT.

This clonotype has at least ten counts. J is TRBJ2-7 and V is TRBV15; the D gene is possibly TRBD2 (6 bases). This CDR3 is built from 15 residues. V was cut by 5 bases and J by 7 bases, with 21 bases left in between. Germline V gives CDR1 LNHNV, CDR2 YYDKDF (reference sequence). The CDR3 is CATSLKRAGLSEQYF. As DNA, the CDR3 is TGTGCCACCAGCCTCAAGCGGGCTGGCTTGAGTGAGCAGTACTTC.

The V call is TRBV30, the J call TRBJ2-3; weak D call: TRBD2 (5 bases). CDR1 GTSNPN and CDR2 SVGIG come from the germline V gene (reference sequence). With 5 bases removed from V and 5 bases from J, the gap between germline ends came to 5 bases. The CDR3 consists of 10 residues. The CDR3 sequence is CAWGGDTQYF. The CDR3 DNA is TGTGCCTGGGGAGGAGATACGCAGTATTTT. Full variable domain (remainder filled in from reference TRBV30 and TRBJ2-3): SQTIHQWPATLVQPVGSPLSLECTVEGTSNPNLYWYRQAAGRGLQLLFYSVGIGQISSEVPQNLSASRPQDRQFILSSKKLLLSDSGFYLCAWGGDTQYFGPGTRLTVL.